A single count supports the clone carrying this T cell receptor (beta chain). Its antigen is unknown. V was cut by 5 bases and J by 6 bases, with 19 bases left in between. The CDR3 extends over 15 amino acids. In germline, CDR1 is MNHEY, CDR2 SVGAGI. Measured with immunoSEQ multiplex PCR; TCRdb has only the in-frame clones, and not every one. Of 90,000 to 100,000 clones detected, about nine tenths appear once; the ten largest clones hold about 3.9%. This entry belongs to a study of identifying expanded T cells in peripheral blood. Findings and limits, study-wide: Over approximately two and four weeks, about 16 and 19 clones changed, versus approximately 1.2 between replicates. Approximately 2-week clone count variance significantly increased as total template count grew.

The source material was blood. V is TRBV6-5 and J is TRBJ1-2; a possible D gene is TRBD1 (5 bases). The sequence came from a person aged 18 to 75 in good health. CDR3 sequence (DNA): TGTGCCAGCAGTCCCTTCCAATCGGGACCTGATGGCTACACCTTC. This codes for CASSPFQSGPDGYTF.